The 16 T cell receptor beta chains below were found in one sample sequenced in a study of cytomegalovirus exposure and HLA in healthy donors (dated by TCRdb to about 2017). The library was generated by the immunoSEQ multiplex PCR assay. The multiplex PCR relied on a mix of 60 forward primers for TCR Vbeta segments and 13 reverse primers for TCR Jbeta segments. The source is immuneACCESS, and TCRdb retained only in-frame sequences with V and J called. Part of the clones is not carried over; for the studies checked, unresolved V genes explain less than half of this, and the remainder is unexplained. The sample includes more than 120,000 clones, with around 78% observed a single time. 6.2% of the sample belongs to the ten largest clones. Sequenced input: PBMCs. The receptors were sampled from a woman aged 35 to 49 in good health and CMV-seropositive.

This chain joins TRBV6-5 and TRBJ2-7; weak D call: TRBD1 (6 bases). There are 12 residues in the CDR3. Trimming left V 9 bases short and J 2 bases short, with 11 bases between. Per the germline V gene, CDR1 is MNHEY and CDR2 is SVGAGI. As DNA, the CDR3 is TGTGCCAGTAGGGACAACCCCTACGAGCAGTACTTC. Residues: CASRDNPYEQYF.

The chain joins TRBV5-1 to TRBJ2-5; D not resolved. The CDR3 consists of 14 residues. Trimming left V 0 bases short and J 2 bases short, with 8 bases between. Germline CDR1 and CDR2: SGHRS and YFSETQ. Here the CDR3 DNA reads TGCGCCAGCAGCTTGGGGCTAGGACAAGAGACCCAGTACTTC. Protein sequence: CASSLGLGQETQYF. The complete variable domain, with remaining parts taken from reference TRBV5-1 and TRBJ2-5, reads KAGVTQTPRYLIKTRGQQVTLSCSPISGHRSVSWYQQTPGQGLQFLFEYFSETQRNKGNFPGRFSGRQFSNSRSEMNVSTLELGDSALYLCASSLGLGQETQYFGPGTRLLVL.

DNA for the CDR3: TGTGCCAGCAGTTACAGGACCAGGGGGTATTCACCCCTCCACTTT. It specifies CASSYRTRGYSPLHF. The rearrangement uses TRBV6-5 and TRBJ1-6; 7 bases line up with TRBD1. The CDR3 consists of 15 residues. Germline V gives CDR1 MNHEY, CDR2 SVGAGI. The junction had 6 bases not matched to a gene; V was cut back by 2 bases and J by 8 bases.

The chain combines TRBV18 with TRBJ2-4; 9 nucleotides agree with TRBD2. J gave up 7 bases and V 3 bases, and 4 bases lay outside the gene matches. This CDR3 contains 14 residues. CDR1 is KGHSH and CDR2 is LQKENI in the germline V gene. The CDR3 sequence is CASSPPSGKNIQYF. Here the CDR3 DNA reads TGTGCCAGCTCACCCCCTAGCGGGAAGAACATTCAGTACTTC.

This chain uses TRBV28 with TRBJ2-7, with a weak D call TRBD1 (5 bases). Per the germline V gene, CDR1 is MDHEN and CDR2 is SYDVKM. Trimming removed 5 bases from V and 1 base from J, with 15 bases in between. This CDR3 is 15 amino acids long. The CDR3 is CASSPQLTGSYEQYF. CDR3 nucleotide sequence: TGTGCCAGCAGTCCCCAACTTACAGGTTCCTACGAGCAGTACTTC.

The gene calls are TRBV5-1 and TRBJ1-2; TRBD1 matches at 8 bases. Germline CDR1 is SGHRS and CDR2 is YFSETQ. There are 13 residues in the CDR3. The junction had 1 base not matched to a gene; V was cut back by 0 bases and J by 6 bases. In DNA, the CDR3 is TGCGCCAGCAGCTTGGGGACAGGGAATGGCTACACCTTC. Translated: CASSLGTGNGYTF.

The rearrangement uses TRBV4-1 and TRBJ1-1; 9 bases align to TRBD1. This CDR3 has 17 amino acids. J was trimmed by 0 bases and V by 3 bases; bases with no gene match: 8. Germline V lookup: CDR1 MGHRA, CDR2 YSYEKL. The CDR3 loop is CASSHGPGTGLNTEAFF. In DNA form, the CDR3 reads TGCGCCAGCAGCCACGGTCCCGGGACAGGGCTGAACACTGAAGCTTTCTTT.

This clone was observed a handful of times. The chain's CDR3 is CASNPVFGANVLTF. The CDR3 DNA reads as TGTGCCAGTAATCCGGTGTTCGGGGCCAACGTCCTGACTTTC. The J gene is TRBJ2-6, the V gene TRBV19; D not resolved. The V end was cut by 7 bases, the J end by 4 bases, with 11 bases between. Germline CDR1 and CDR2: LNHDA and SQIVND (reference sequence). The CDR3 sequence is 14 residues long.

V gene TRBV10-3 combines with J gene TRBJ2-5; 11 bases are a match to TRBD2. CDR1 is ENHRY and CDR2 is SYGVKD in the germline V gene. The J segment lost 5 bases and the V segment lost 10 bases, leaving 6 bases of the junction unmatched. The CDR3 is made up of 13 amino acids. Written as DNA, the CDR3 is TGTGCCACCGCCGGGACTAGCGGCGAGACCCAGTACTTC. This sequence encodes CATAGTSGETQYF.

The rearrangement uses TRBV5-6 and TRBJ1-1, with TRBD1 matching 8 bases. V shed 0 bases, J shed 0 bases, and the junction held 4 bases outside the gene matches. The germline CDR1 and CDR2 sequences are SGHDT and YYEEEE. CDR3 size: 16 residues. CDR3 amino acids: CASSLALDRVNTEAFF. The CDR3 coding sequence is TGTGCCAGCAGCTTGGCCTTGGACAGGGTGAACACTGAAGCTTTCTTT.

This chain connects TRBV28 to TRBJ2-3; maybe TRBD2 (5 bases). The CDR3 loop spans 12 amino acids. Germline CDR1 reads MDHEN; CDR2 reads SYDVKM. Trimming pared 8 bases from V and 4 bases from J, leaving 10 bases between. The CDR3 reads CASRGNADTQYF. In DNA form, the CDR3 reads TGTGCCAGCCGGGGAAATGCAGATACGCAGTATTTT.

This chain uses TRBV5-1 with TRBJ1-5, with TRBD1 identical over 7 bases. CDR3 length equals 15 residues. Germline lookup yields CDR1 SGHRS and CDR2 YFSETQ. V shed 0 bases, J shed 4 bases, and the junction held 4 bases outside the gene matches. This CDR3 reads CASSLVSGGNQPQHF. The CDR3 DNA reads as TGCGCCAGCAGCTTGGTTTCAGGGGGAAATCAGCCCCAGCATTTT.

The chain links TRBV14 to TRBJ2-7; possible D gene TRBD2, 5 bases. The CDR3 has 15 amino acids. Germline-derived CDR1 and CDR2 are SGHDN and FVKESK. Trimming removed 1 base from V and 0 bases from J, with 10 bases in between. CDR3 in amino acids: CASSQVSGSSYEQYF. The CDR3 coding sequence is TGTGCCAGCAGCCAAGTATCGGGGTCCTCCTACGAGCAGTACTTC. The full variable domain, its missing parts supplied by reference TRBV14 and TRBJ2-7, is EAGVTQFPSHSVIEKGQTVTLRCDPISGHDNLYWYRRVMGKEIKFLLHFVKESKQDESGMPNNRFLAERTGGTYSTLKVQPAELEDSGVYFCASSQVSGSSYEQYFGPGTRLTVT.

V is TRBV28 and J is TRBJ2-7; the match to TRBD1 covers 8 bases. The CDR3 is 11 amino acids. Germline V gives CDR1 MDHEN, CDR2 SYDVKM. Trimming removed 5 bases from V and 12 bases from J; junction bases left unmatched: 6. The CDR3 reads CASSTDRVRYF. The CDR3 DNA reads TGTGCCAGCAGTACGGACAGGGTGAGGTACTTC.

The gene calls are TRBV4-2 and TRBJ1-2, with a weak D call TRBD1 (6 bases). This CDR3 contains 14 residues. CDR1 and CDR2 (germline): LGHNA, YNFKEQ. V was cut by 5 bases and J by 7 bases, with 17 bases left in between. The CDR3 reads CASSLVGDIAGYTF. CDR3 nucleotide sequence: TGTGCCAGCAGCTTAGTGGGGGACATTGCTGGCTACACCTTC.

This chain joins TRBV5-8 and TRBJ2-5; TRBD1 is a possible D gene (8 bases). CDR3 length: 17 amino acids. Trimming took off 4 bases at V and 11 bases at J, with 30 bases between the two ends. CDR1 and CDR2 from the germline V gene are SGHTS and YDEGEE. CDR3 region: CASSHLFYRTGREEQYF. CDR3 nucleotide sequence: TGTGCCAGCAGCCATCTCTTCTATAGGACAGGGAGGGAAGAGCAGTACTTC.